These 13 T cell receptor beta chains were sequenced from one sample in a study of STAT5B mutations in CD4+ large granular lymphocyte leukemia. Measured with immunoSEQ multiplex PCR; TCRdb has only the in-frame clones, and not every one. The top ten hold approximately 1.4% of the sample, which has about 48,000 clones, about 70% seen once. Sample: CD4+ T cells from blood buffy coats. The receptors were sampled from a human donor in good health.

V is TRBV10-3 and J is TRBJ2-1; tentative D call: TRBD2 (7 bases). The V end was cut by 9 bases, the J end by 8 bases, with 17 bases between. The CDR3 spans 13 residues. Germline V lookup: CDR1 ENHRY, CDR2 SYGVKD. The CDR3 loop is CAIGGREEDEQFF. The CDR3 DNA sequence: TGTGCCATAGGGGGGAGGGAGGAGGATGAGCAGTTCTTC.

This clone was seen a few times. The chain links TRBV11-2 to TRBJ1-3, with 7 bases aligning to TRBD1. The germline V gene has CDR1 SGHAT and CDR2 FQNNGV. With 5 bases clipped from V and 8 bases from J, the junction kept 9 bases outside the gene matches. The CDR3 loop spans 14 amino acids. Here the CDR3 DNA reads TGTGCCAGCAGCGAACAGGGGACATCAGACACCATATATTTT. Translated, it gives CASSEQGTSDTIYF.

The chain is built from TRBV19 and TRBJ2-3; tentative D call: TRBD1 (5 bases). Germline CDR1 LNHDA, CDR2 SQIVND (reference sequence). This CDR3 region has 15 residues. V lost 3 bases, J lost 0 bases, and 10 bases lay in between. In DNA, the CDR3 is TGTGCCAGTAGTATTCCCAGGGCTAGCACAGATACGCAGTATTTT. Amino acids: CASSIPRASTDTQYF.

This clone was seen more than once but under ten times. This chain connects TRBV6-5 to TRBJ1-1; 9 bases agree with TRBD1. CDR1 MNHEY and CDR2 SVGAGI come from the germline V gene. The trim removed 6 bases at V and 5 bases at J, leaving 7 bases unmatched. CDR3 length: 14 residues. CDR3 DNA sequence: TGTGCCAGCAGCTGGGGACAGGGCCAGACTGAAGCTTTCTTT. It codes for CASSWGQGQTEAFF.

CDR3 DNA sequence: TGTGCCTGGAGTGTAGGCGGGGGGGCTACAGATACGCAGTATTTT. It translates to CAWSVGGGATDTQYF. The V and J genes are TRBV30 and TRBJ2-3, with 9 nucleotides matching TRBD2. The germline gives CDR1 GTSNPN, CDR2 SVGIG (reference sequence). V was pared by 0 bases and J by 3 bases, with 4 bases of the junction left unmatched. The length of the CDR3 is 15 residues.

The chain couples TRBV10-3 to TRBJ2-5; TRBD2 matches at 7 bases. Germline V gene data show CDR1 as ENHRY and CDR2 as SYGVKD. Trimming cost V 4 bases and J 2 bases; bases outside gene matches: 1. CDR3 length: 13 residues. This chain's CDR3 is CAISAGGQETQYF. The CDR3 DNA reads TGTGCCATCAGTGCGGGGGGACAAGAGACCCAGTACTTC.

This clone was detected a few times. The rearrangement links TRBV6-5 to TRBJ1-6, with D maybe TRBD1 (6 bases). Trimming cost V 8 bases and J 7 bases, with 9 bases left between them. This CDR3 has 12 amino acids. Germline CDR1 and CDR2: MNHEY and SVGAGI. The CDR3 here is CASGTPNSPLHF. The CDR3 DNA is TGTGCCAGCGGGACACCCAATTCACCCCTCCACTTT.

This clone was seen a few times. The V call is TRBV5-1, the J call TRBJ1-4; possibly TRBD1 for D (5 bases). The CDR3 loop spans 15 amino acids. From germline, CDR1 is SGHRS and CDR2 YFSETQ. V was pared by 0 bases and J by 5 bases, with 11 bases between. CDR3 in DNA: TGCGCCAGCAGCTTGGAGAAGGCAGGGAATGAAAAACTGTTTTTT. Its protein is CASSLEKAGNEKLFF.

The genes are TRBV7-9 and TRBJ2-5, with a tentative D call TRBD1 (6 bases). V was cut by 8 bases and J by 0 bases, with 16 bases left in between. Germline V gene data show CDR1 as SEHNR and CDR2 as FQNEAQ (reference sequence). CDR3 length: 15 residues. CDR3 protein: CASALRQGNQETQYF. CDR3 sequence (DNA): TGTGCCAGCGCTTTACGCCAGGGGAACCAAGAGACCCAGTACTTC. Supplemented by reference TRBV7-9 and TRBJ2-5, the full variable domain reads DTGVSQNPRHKITKRGQNVTFRCDPISEHNRLYWYRQTLGQGPEFLTYFQNEAQLEKSRLLSDRFSAERPKGSFSTLEIQRTEQGDSAMYLCASALRQGNQETQYFGPGTRLLVL.

V and J are TRBV7-9 and TRBJ1-2; no definite D call. Germline values: CDR1 SEHNR, CDR2 FQNEAQ (reference sequence). V was cut by 1 base and J by 6 bases, with 12 bases left in between. The CDR3 sequence is 14 residues long. The CDR3 loop reads CASSLDKGRHGYTF. The DNA for the CDR3 is TGTGCCAGCAGCTTAGATAAGGGTAGGCATGGCTACACCTTC.

The chain recombines TRBV7-9 with TRBJ1-1, with 10 bases identical to TRBD1. The V gene's germline CDR1 is SEHNR and CDR2 FQNEAQ (reference sequence). This CDR3 is 14 amino acids long. V trimming: 3 bases; J trimming: 10 bases; junction bases outside the gene matches: 8. The CDR3 bases are TGTGCCAGCAGCTTTGAGACAGGGGGCATTCCAGCTTTCTTT. This encodes CASSFETGGIPAFF.

CDR3 in amino acids: CASSVRSGGDTQYF. The CDR3 nucleotides are TGTGCCAGCAGCGTCAGATCAGGAGGGGATACGCAGTATTTT. This chain connects TRBV7-2 to TRBJ2-3, with D perhaps matching TRBD2 (6 bases). CDR3 length: 14 residues. Germline CDR1 reads SGHTA; CDR2 reads FQGNSA. V dropped 5 bases and J dropped 6 bases, with 15 bases sitting between them.

This clone was counted only a few times. The chain joins TRBV19 to TRBJ1-5; TRBD1 matches at 10 bases. This CDR3 spans 15 amino acids. The germline gives CDR1 LNHDA, CDR2 SQIVND (reference sequence). V shed 4 bases, J shed 5 bases, and the junction held 5 bases outside the gene matches. The CDR3 sequence is CASSRGQGLDQPQHF. CDR3 bases: TGTGCCAGTAGTAGGGGACAGGGGTTGGATCAGCCCCAGCATTTT.